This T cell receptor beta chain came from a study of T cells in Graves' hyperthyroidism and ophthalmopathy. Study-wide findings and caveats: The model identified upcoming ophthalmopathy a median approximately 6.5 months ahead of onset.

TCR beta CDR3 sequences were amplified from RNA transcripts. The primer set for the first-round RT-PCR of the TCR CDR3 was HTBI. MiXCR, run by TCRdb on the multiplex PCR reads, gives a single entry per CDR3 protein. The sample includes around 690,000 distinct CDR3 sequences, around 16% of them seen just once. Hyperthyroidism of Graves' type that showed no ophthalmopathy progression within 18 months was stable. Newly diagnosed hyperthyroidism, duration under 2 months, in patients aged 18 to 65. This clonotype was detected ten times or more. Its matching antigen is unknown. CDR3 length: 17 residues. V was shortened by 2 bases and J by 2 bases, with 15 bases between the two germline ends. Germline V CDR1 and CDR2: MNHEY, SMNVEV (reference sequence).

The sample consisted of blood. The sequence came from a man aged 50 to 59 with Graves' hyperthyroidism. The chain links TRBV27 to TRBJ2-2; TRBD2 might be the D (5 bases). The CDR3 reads CASSLKGAGVNTGELFF. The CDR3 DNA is TGTGCCAGCAGTTTAAAAGGTGCGGGTGTAAACACCGGGGAGCTGTTTTTT.